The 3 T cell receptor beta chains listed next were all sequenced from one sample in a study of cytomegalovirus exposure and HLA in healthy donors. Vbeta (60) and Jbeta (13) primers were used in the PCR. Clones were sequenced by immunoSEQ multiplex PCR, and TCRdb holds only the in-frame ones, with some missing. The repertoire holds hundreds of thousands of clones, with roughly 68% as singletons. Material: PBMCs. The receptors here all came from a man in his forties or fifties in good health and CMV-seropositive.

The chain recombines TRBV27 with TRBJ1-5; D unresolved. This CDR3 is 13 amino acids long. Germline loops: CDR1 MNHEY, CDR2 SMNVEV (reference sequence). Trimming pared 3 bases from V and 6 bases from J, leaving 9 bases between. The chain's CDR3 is CASSFRLAQPQHF. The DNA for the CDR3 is TGTGCCAGCAGTTTCCGCCTGGCTCAGCCCCAGCATTTT.

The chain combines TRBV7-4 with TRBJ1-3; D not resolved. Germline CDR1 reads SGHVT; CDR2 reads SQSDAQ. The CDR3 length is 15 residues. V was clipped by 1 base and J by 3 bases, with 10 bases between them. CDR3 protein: CASSLGQSLGNTIYF. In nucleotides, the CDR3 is TGTGCCAGCAGCTTAGGACAATCCCTTGGAAACACCATATATTTT.

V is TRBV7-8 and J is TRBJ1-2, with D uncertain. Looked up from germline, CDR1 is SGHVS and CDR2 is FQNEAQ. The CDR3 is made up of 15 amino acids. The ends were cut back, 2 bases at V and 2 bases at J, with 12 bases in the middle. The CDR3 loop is CASSLPGLENYGYTF. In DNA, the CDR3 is TGTGCCAGCAGCTTACCGGGGTTGGAAAACTATGGCTACACCTTC.